This TCR beta chain derives from a study of brain T cells in children with intractable seizures. Surgery cases with the highest brain T cell transcript signatures were chosen for sequencing. Before surgery, patients took at least one anti-epileptic drug. Method: immunoSEQ multiplex PCR; TCRdb's copy keeps in-frame clones and lacks some. The profile shows 110,000 or so clones, roughly 94% of them singletons. This CDR3 is built from 13 residues. CDR1 is MNHEY and CDR2 is SVGAGI in the germline V gene. V was shortened by 0 bases and J by 2 bases, with 4 bases between the two germline ends. The sample was peripheral blood, taken at surgery. The chain uses TRBV6-5 and TRBJ1-2; no clear D gene. The receptor was isolated from a boy under two years old with hemimegalencephaly and intractable seizures. The CDR3 DNA reads TGTGCCAGCAGTTACTCTAGCAACTATGGCTACACCTTC. Residues: CASSYSSNYGYTF.